The clone carrying this T cell receptor (beta chain) was detected only once. Its matching antigen is unknown. This sample is part of a study of human T cells and chemical hapten exposure. About the research overall: Patch testing was performed with 0.01% DPC on the upper back, with reading at 6 days. Study findings and constraints: TCRs at a frequency above 1 in 1000 stayed unchanged with DPC sensitization.

One entry per CDR3 protein, called by TCRdb with MiXCR from the RACE reads. The sample consists of approximately 97,000 distinct CDR3 sequences, 27% of them appearing once. Germline V gene data show CDR1 as SNHLY and CDR2 as FYNNEI. The J segment lost 7 bases and the V segment lost 4 bases, leaving 3 bases of the junction unmatched. The CDR3 is made up of 13 amino acids. The time point denotes: patch test 3, about 24 weeks after DPC sensitization. Treatment here: therapeutic diphenylcyclopropenone sensitization with weekly scalp DPC. Ahead of applying each patch test, blood was sampled. Whole blood that had not been fractionated was the source of extracted total RNA.

This clonotype was obtained from a man in his forties with alopecia areata. Some clones in this sample may be carry-over from other donors' samples. This specimen was whole blood, taken in connection with sensitization to the hapten diphenylcyclopropenone (DPC). This chain uses TRBV2 with TRBJ1-3; 8 bases line up with TRBD1. The CDR3 here is CASSATGGNTIYF. CDR3 nucleotide sequence: TGTGCCAGCAGTGCTACAGGGGGTAACACCATATATTTT.